This T cell receptor (beta chain) came from a study of blood T cell repertoires in COVID-19. Overall study: In each case, the material was cDNA or gDNA derived from T cells, B-cell-depleted T cells, or PBMCs.

With 3 bases clipped from V and 11 bases from J, the junction kept 14 bases outside the gene matches. Germline CDR1 reads LGHNA; CDR2 reads YSLEER. The CDR3 extends over 15 amino acids. Original methodology: By means of reference gene primer amplification, nucleated cell counts were estimated. TCRdb's copy holds only in-frame clones and misses some; the assay was immunoSEQ multiplex PCR. That table gives V, J and clone size, and the DNA gave D and trimming. The table lists over 200,000 clones, about 90% of them singletons. This chain connects TRBV4-3 to TRBJ1-2, with 8 bases aligning to TRBD1. The specimen sequenced was peripheral blood. This TCR was recovered from a man aged 25-40 years with COVID-19, enrolled during active disease. In DNA, the CDR3 is TGCGCCAGCAGCCAGGACACCGGGACAGGAGTGTGGTACACCTTC. It is translated as CASSQDTGTGVWYTF.